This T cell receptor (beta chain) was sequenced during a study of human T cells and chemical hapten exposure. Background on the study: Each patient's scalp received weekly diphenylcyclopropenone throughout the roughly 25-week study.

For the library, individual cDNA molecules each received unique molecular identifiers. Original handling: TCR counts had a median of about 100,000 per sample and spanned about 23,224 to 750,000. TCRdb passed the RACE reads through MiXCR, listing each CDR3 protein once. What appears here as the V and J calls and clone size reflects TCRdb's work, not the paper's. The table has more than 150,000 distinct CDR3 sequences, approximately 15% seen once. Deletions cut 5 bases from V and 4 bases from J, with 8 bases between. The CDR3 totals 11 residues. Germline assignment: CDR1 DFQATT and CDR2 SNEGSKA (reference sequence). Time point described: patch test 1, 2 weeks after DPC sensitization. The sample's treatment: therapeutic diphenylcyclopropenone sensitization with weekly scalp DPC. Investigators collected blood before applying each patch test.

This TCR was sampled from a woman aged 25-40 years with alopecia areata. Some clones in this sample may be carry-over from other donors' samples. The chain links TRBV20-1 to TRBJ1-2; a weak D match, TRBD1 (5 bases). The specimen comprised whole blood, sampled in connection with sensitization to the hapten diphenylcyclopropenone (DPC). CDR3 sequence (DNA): TGCAGTGCTCACGGGGCCTATGGCTACACCTTC. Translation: CSAHGAYGYTF.